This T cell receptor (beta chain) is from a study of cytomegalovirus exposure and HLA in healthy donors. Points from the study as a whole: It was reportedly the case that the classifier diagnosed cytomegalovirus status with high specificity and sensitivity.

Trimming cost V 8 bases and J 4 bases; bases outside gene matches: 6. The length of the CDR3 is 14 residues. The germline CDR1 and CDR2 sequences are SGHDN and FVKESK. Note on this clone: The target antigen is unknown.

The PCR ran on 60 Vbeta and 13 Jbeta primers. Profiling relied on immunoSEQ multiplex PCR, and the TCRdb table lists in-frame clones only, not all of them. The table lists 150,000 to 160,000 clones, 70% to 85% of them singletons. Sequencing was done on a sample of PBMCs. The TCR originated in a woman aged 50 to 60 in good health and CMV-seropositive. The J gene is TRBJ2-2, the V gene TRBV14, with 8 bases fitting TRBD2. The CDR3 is CASGGGLSTGELFF. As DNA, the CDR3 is TGTGCCAGCGGCGGGGGGCTGAGCACCGGGGAGCTGTTTTTT.